The clone carrying this TCR beta chain was counted once. Its antigen is still unknown. RNA extraction and reverse transcription yielded cDNA as sequencing template. Sequencing used immunoSEQ multiplex PCR; TCRdb keeps in-frame clones, though not all of them. The sample shows roughly 140,000 clones, 75% to 85% of them seen only once. Treatment here: oral pan-JAK inhibitor, 5-10 mg twice daily. Collection of lesional scalp punch biopsies and peripheral blood was performed in alopecia areata patients. Germline CDR1 LGHNA, CDR2 YNFKEQ. The CDR3 covers 15 residues. With 0 bases removed from V and 7 bases from J, the gap between germline ends came to 13 bases. This sample is drawn from a study of CD8+ T cells in alopecia areata. Study context: A regimen of oral tofacitinib, 5 to 10 mg twice daily, was given to treated patients.

Broader study findings: Many expanded lesional clones stayed in scalp and blood while on tofacitinib.

The chain combines TRBV4-2 with TRBJ1-5; D may be TRBD1 (5 bases). The sequence derives from a human donor with alopecia areata. This sample comprised CD8+ T cells sorted from blood, obtained at week 4, from a patient treated with tofacitinib. DNA of the CDR3: TGTGCCAGCAGCCAAGATTTCGGGGGTCGGCAGCCCCAGCATTTT. This encodes CASSQDFGGRQPQHF.